The 5 T cell receptor beta chains presented below share a single source sample, sequenced in a study of identical twins. TCRdb recomputed calls from the 5' RACE reads with MiXCR, one row per CDR3 protein. The sample lists a few hundred thousand distinct CDR3 sequences; about 10% were seen once. The source material was memory T cells sorted from blood. Receptor source: a man aged 45-65 years in good health.

The chain uses TRBV12-3 or TRBV12-4 and TRBJ1-1; D gene unclear. V was pared by 6 bases and J by 1 base, with 12 bases between. The CDR3 runs 14 residues. The CDR3 region has the DNA TGTGCCAGCAGAACTTCAGCGGGGAACACTGAAGCTTTCTTT. The encoded protein is CASRTSAGNTEAFF.

This clonotype showed up just a few times. V gene TRBV6-5 combines with J gene TRBJ1-1; no reliable D call. The CDR3 spans 14 residues. Germline assignment: CDR1 MNHEY and CDR2 SVGAGI. The V gene lost 4 bases and the J gene lost 0 bases, with 9 bases spanning the gap. This CDR3 reads CASSSTSMNTEAFF. CDR3 nucleotide sequence: TGTGCCAGCAGTTCTACGTCAATGAACACTGAAGCTTTCTTT.

The rearrangement links TRBV7-2 to TRBJ2-7, with D perhaps TRBD2 (6 bases). Trimming removed 1 base from V and 2 bases from J, with 12 bases in between. This CDR3 spans 15 amino acids. Germline assignment: CDR1 SGHTA and CDR2 FQGNSA. The CDR3 bases are TGTGCCAGCAGCTTAGAAAGGACTACTACCTACGAGCAGTACTTC. It codes for CASSLERTTTYEQYF.

This clonotype was observed many times. The chain couples TRBV25-1 to TRBJ2-1; TRBD2 aligns across 9 bases. The trim removed 1 base at V and 2 bases at J, leaving 3 bases unmatched. This CDR3 has 16 amino acids. CDR1 and CDR2 (germline): MGHDK, SYGVNS. Here the CDR3 DNA reads TGTGCCAGCAGTGAATTTGCGGGGGGGCCCTACAATGAGCAGTTCTTC. This encodes CASSEFAGGPYNEQFF.

This clonotype was seen more than once but under ten times. This sequence joins TRBV4-2 and TRBJ2-1; the D is unclear. V was cut by 1 base and J by 5 bases, with 15 bases left in between. This CDR3 comprises 16 residues. Looked up from germline, CDR1 is LGHNA and CDR2 is YNFKEQ. In DNA, the CDR3 is TGTGCCAGCAGCCAAGGCGGCGCAGGTATAGACAATGAGCAGTTCTTC. This codes for CASSQGGAGIDNEQFF.